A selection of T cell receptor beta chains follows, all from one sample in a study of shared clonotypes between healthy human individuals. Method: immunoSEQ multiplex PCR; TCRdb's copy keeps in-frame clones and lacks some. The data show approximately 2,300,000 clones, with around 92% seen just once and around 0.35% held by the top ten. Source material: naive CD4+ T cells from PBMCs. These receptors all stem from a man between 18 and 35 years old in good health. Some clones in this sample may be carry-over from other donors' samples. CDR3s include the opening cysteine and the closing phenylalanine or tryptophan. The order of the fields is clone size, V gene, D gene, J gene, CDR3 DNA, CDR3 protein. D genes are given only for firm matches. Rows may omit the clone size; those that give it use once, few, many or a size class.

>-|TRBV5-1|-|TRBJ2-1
TGCGCCAGCAGCTTGGCAACTAGCAATCATCCCTACAATGAGCAGTTCTTC
CASSLATSNHPYNEQFF
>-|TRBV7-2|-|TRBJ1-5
TGTGCCAGCAGCTTAGCTGGGGTAGGAAATCAGCCCCAGCATTTT
CASSLAGVGNQPQHF
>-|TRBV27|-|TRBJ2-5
TGTGCCAGCAGTCTGGACGGGACCAGAGAGACCCAGTACTTC
CASSLDGTRETQYF
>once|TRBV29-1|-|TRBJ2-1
TGCAGCGTTGGAAGACTAAACTACAATGAGCAGTTCTTC
CSVGRLNYNEQFF
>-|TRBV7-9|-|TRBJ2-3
TGTGCCAGCAGCTTAAATCTAGATACGCAGTATTTT
CASSLNLDTQYF
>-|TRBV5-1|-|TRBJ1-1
TGCGCCAGCAGCCAATCGAACGGCTTGAACACTGAAGCTTTCTTT
CASSQSNGLNTEAFF
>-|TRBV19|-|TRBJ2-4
TGTGCCAGTAGTACAAACTACAATGGGAACATTCAGTACTTC
CASSTNYNGNIQYF
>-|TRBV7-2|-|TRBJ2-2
TGTGCCAGCAGCGATACCCTCGGGTGGTACGGGAACACCGGGGAGCTGTTTTTT
CASSDTLGWYGNTGELFF
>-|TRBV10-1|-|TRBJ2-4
TGCGCCAGCAGTGAGGGACCACCAACTAGGGCCAAAAACATTCAGTACTTC
CASSEGPPTRAKNIQYF
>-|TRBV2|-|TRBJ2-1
TGTGCCAGCAGTGAAGGCGTCGGGGCGGAGGAGTTCTTC
CASSEGVGAEEFF
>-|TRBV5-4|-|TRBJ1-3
TGTGCCAGCAGCGGAGGGGGCTCTGGAAACACCATATATTTT
CASSGGGSGNTIYF
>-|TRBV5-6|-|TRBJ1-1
TGTGCCAGCAGCTTGCGGGGTCTCGGAGCTTTCTTT
CASSLRGLGAFF
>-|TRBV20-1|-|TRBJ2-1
TGCAGTGCCGAACTAGAGTCCGAGCAGTTCTTC
CSAELESEQFF
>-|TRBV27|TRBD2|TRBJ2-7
TGTGCCAGCAGTTCGGGACTAGCACATGGCGAGCAGTACTTC
CASSSGLAHGEQYF
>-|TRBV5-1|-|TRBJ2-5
TGCGCCAGCAGCTTGGGTCCCCCTCGAAAGTACCAAGAGACCCAGTACTTC
CASSLGPPRKYQETQYF
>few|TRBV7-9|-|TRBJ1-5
TGTGCCAGCAGTCCGTACCCCCGCACTAGCAATCAGCCCCAGCATTTT
CASSPYPRTSNQPQHF
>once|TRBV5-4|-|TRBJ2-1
TGTGCCAGCAGCTTGGTCCCAAACAGTCCCCCTCTTGAGAATGAGCAGTTCTTC
CASSLVPNSPPLENEQFF
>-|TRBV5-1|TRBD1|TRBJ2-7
TGCGCCAGCAGCTGGACCGGGACAGTGTACGAGCAGTACTTC
CASSWTGTVYEQYF
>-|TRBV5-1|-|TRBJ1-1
TGCGCCAGCAGCTTGGAAGGCGGATACACTGAAGCTTTCTTT
CASSLEGGYTEAFF
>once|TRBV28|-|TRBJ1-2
TGTGCCAGCAGTTTCCCCGGCTACGCCCCGGGGTATGGCTACACCTTC
CASSFPGYAPGYGYTF
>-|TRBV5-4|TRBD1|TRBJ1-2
TGTGCCAGCACCCTGGGGGGCAGGGGGGGTGACTATGGCTACACCTTC
CASTLGGRGGDYGYTF
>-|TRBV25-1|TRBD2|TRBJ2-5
TGTGCCAGTAGTGGACTAGCGGGAGTTGAGACCCAGTACTTC
CASSGLAGVETQYF
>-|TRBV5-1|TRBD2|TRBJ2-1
TGCGCCAGCAGCTTGCTTGCGGGAGGAGGCTACAATGAGCAGTTCTTC
CASSLLAGGGYNEQFF
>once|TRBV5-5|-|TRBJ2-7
TGTGCCAGCAGCTTTGGGTCCACAGGGAGCTACGAGCAGTACTTC
CASSFGSTGSYEQYF
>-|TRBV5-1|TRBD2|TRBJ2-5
TGCGCCAGCAGCTTGTGGCAGGTAGCGGGAGATATACAGGTGACCCAGTACTTC
CASSLWQVAGDIQVTQYF
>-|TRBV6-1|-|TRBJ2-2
TGTGCCAGCATCCAAGGGACCGCGAACACCGGGGAGCTGTTTTTT
CASIQGTANTGELFF
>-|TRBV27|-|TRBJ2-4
TGTGCCAGCAGTCCATGGACTCACCAAAACATTCAGTACTTC
CASSPWTHQNIQYF
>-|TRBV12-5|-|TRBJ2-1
TGTGCTAGTGCCCCCTTAGGGGGGAGCAATGAGCAGTTCTTC
CASAPLGGSNEQFF
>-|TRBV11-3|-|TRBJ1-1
TGTGCCAGCGGGGCGGGGGGACCGAACACTGAAGCTTTCTTT
CASGAGGPNTEAFF
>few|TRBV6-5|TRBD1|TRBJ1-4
TGTGCCAGCAGTACGAGGACAGGGGGAAAACTGTTTTTT
CASSTRTGGKLFF
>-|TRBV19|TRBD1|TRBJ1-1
TGTGCCAGTAATAGGGACAGGGTGAACACTGAAGCTTTCTTT
CASNRDRVNTEAFF
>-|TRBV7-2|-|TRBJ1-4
TGTGCCAGCAGCTTAGGTCAGGGGATGGAAAAACTGTTTTTT
CASSLGQGMEKLFF
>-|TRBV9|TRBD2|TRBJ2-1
TGTGCCAGCAGCGTAGACGGGAGACTAGCGGGAGGTAGCTCCTACAATGAGCAGTTCTTC
CASSVDGRLAGGSSYNEQFF
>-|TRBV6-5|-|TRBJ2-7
TGTGCCAGCAGTCGCCGGGAGCGGTCCTACGAGCAGTACTTC
CASSRRERSYEQYF
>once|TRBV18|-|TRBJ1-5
TGTGCCAGCTCAGGGGCAGGGAGCAATCAGCCCCAGCATTTT
CASSGAGSNQPQHF
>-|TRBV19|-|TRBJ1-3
TGTGCCAGTAGTATAAACAGGAGCTCTGGAAACACCATATATTTT
CASSINRSSGNTIYF
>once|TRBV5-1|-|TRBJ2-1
TGCGCCAGCAGCTTGGCCCTAACAGGTGAGCAGTTCTTC
CASSLALTGEQFF
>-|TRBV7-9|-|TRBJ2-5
TGTGCCAGCAGCCTCTTCCGGGGCCCGGGGAGAGAGACCCAGTACTTC
CASSLFRGPGRETQYF
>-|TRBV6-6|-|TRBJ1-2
TGTGCCAGCAGTTGGGGGGCAGTAAACTATGGCTACACCTTC
CASSWGAVNYGYTF
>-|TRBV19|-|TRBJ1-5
TGTGCCAGTAGTATGGACACTGATCAGCCCCAGCATTTT
CASSMDTDQPQHF
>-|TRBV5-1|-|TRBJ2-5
TGCGCCAGCAGCTTACAGGGTGGGGAAGAGACCCAGTACTTC
CASSLQGGEETQYF
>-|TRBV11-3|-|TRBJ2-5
TGTGCCAGCAGCTTACAGGGGACAGAGACCCAGTACTTC
CASSLQGTETQYF
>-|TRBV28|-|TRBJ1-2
TGTGCCAGCCGCGGTGAACCCTATGGCTACACCTTC
CASRGEPYGYTF
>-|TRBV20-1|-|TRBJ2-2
TGCAGTGCTACCACATGGGGGGAGCTGTTTTTT
CSATTWGELFF
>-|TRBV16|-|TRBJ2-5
TGTGCCAGCAGCCGGTGGAGAGAGACCCAGTACTTC
CASSRWRETQYF
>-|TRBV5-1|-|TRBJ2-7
TGCGCCAGCAGCTTGGCCGATGTCCGCTCCTACGAGCAGTACTTC
CASSLADVRSYEQYF
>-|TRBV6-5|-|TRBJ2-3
TGTGCCAGCAGTCGGACCACCCAAAATACGCAGTATTTT
CASSRTTQNTQYF
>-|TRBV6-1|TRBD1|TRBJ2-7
TGTGCCAGCAGTGAACGTTGGTTGGACAGGGTCTACGAGCAGTACTTC
CASSERWLDRVYEQYF
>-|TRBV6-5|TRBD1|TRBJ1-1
TGTGCCAGCAGCAACAGGGGGAAGACTGAAGCTTTCTTT
CASSNRGKTEAFF
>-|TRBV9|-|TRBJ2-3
TGTGCCAGCAGCTCTAGCAGCGGTAGCACAGATACGCAGTATTTT
CASSSSSGSTDTQYF
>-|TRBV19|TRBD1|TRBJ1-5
TGTGCCAGTAGTATATCGGCCGGGGACAGGGGGTATCAGCCCCAGCATTTT
CASSISAGDRGYQPQHF
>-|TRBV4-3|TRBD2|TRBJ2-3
TGCGCCAGCAGCCAAGATGGGGCTAGCGGGAGGGGGAGCACAGATACGCAGTATTTT
CASSQDGASGRGSTDTQYF
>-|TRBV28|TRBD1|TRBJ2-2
TGTGCCAGCAGTAGAGGACAGGTGCGTGACGGGGAGCTGTTTTTT
CASSRGQVRDGELFF
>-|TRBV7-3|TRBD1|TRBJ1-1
TGTGCCAGCAGCAAGGAGGGACAGCTGAACACTGAAGCTTTCTTT
CASSKEGQLNTEAFF
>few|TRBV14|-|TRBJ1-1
TGTGCCAGCAGCCGCTCCATGAACACTGAAGCTTTCTTT
CASSRSMNTEAFF
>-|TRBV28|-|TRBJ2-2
TGTGCCAGCAGATTTAGGATTACCGGGGAGCTGTTTTTT
CASRFRITGELFF
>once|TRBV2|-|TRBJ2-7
TGTGCCAGCAGAGAATCCGAATACGAGCAGTACTTC
CASRESEYEQYF
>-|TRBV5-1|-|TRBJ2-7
TGCGCCAGCAGCTTGGACGAGGACACCCCCTACGAGCAGTACTTC
CASSLDEDTPYEQYF
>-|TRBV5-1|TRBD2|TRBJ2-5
TGCGCCAGCAGCTCCGGGACTAGCGGGAGGGTTGGTCAAGAGACCCAGTACTTC
CASSSGTSGRVGQETQYF
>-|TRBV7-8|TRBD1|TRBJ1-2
TGTGCCAGCAGCTCTTCGGGACAGGTCTCGGTAGGCTACACCTTC
CASSSSGQVSVGYTF